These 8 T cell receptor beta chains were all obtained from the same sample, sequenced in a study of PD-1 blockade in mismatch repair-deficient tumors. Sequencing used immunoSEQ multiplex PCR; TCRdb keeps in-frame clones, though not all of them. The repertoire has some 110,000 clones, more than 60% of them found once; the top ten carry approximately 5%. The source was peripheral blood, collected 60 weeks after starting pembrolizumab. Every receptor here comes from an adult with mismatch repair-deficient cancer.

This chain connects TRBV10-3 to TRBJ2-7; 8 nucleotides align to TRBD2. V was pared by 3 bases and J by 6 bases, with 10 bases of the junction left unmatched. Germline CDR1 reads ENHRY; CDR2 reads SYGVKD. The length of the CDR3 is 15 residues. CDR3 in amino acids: CAISDMSGSTGEQYF. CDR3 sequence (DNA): TGTGCCATCAGTGATATGAGCGGGAGCACCGGCGAGCAGTACTTC.

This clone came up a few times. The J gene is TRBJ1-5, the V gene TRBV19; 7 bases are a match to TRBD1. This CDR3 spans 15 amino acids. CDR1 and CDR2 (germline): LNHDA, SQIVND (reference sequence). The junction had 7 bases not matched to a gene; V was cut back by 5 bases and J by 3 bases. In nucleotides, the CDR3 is TGTGCCAGTAGTCGAGAGGGACAGTCCAATCAGCCCCAGCATTTT. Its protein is CASSREGQSNQPQHF. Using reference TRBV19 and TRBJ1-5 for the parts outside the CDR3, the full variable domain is DGGITQSPKYLFRKEGQNVTLSCEQNLNHDAMYWYRQDPGQGLRLIYYSQIVNDFQKGDIAEGYSVSREKKESFPLTVTSAQKNPTAFYLCASSREGQSNQPQHFGDGTRLSIL.

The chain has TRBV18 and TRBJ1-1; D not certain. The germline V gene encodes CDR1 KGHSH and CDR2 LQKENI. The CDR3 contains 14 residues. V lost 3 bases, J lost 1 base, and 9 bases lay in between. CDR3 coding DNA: TGTGCCAGCTCACCGCTCGTTCGGAACACTGAAGCTTTCTTT. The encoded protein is CASSPLVRNTEAFF.

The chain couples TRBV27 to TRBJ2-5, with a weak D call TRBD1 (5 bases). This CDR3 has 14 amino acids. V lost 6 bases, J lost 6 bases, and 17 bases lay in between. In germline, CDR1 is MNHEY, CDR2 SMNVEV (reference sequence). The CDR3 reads CASSLGRWGQTQYF. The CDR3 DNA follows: TGTGCCAGCAGCCTGGGGCGGTGGGGCCAGACCCAGTACTTC.

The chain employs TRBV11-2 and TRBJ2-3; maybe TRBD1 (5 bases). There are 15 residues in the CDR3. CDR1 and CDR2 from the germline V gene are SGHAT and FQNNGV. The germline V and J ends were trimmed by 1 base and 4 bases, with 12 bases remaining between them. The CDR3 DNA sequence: TGTGCCAGCAGCTTAGGACAGTGGGCCGCAGATACGCAGTATTTT. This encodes CASSLGQWAADTQYF.

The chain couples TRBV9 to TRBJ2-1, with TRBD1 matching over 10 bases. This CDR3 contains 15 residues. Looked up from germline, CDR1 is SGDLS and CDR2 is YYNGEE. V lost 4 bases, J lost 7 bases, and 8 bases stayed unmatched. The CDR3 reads CASSWGTGVGNEQFF. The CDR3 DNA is TGTGCCAGCAGCTGGGGGACAGGGGTTGGTAATGAGCAGTTCTTC.

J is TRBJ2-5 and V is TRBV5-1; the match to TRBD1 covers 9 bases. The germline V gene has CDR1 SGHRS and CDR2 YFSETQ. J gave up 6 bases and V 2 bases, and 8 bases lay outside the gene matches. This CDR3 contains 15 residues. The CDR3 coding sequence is TGCGCCAGCAGCTTTGGGACAGGGAATATTCAGACCCAGTACTTC. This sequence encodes CASSFGTGNIQTQYF.

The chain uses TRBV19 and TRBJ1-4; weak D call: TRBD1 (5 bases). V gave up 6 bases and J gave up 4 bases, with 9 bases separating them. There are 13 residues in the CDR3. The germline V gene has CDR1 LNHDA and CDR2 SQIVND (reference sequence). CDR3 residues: CASRRGGNEKLFF. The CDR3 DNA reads TGTGCCAGTAGAAGGGGCGGTAATGAAAAACTGTTTTTT.